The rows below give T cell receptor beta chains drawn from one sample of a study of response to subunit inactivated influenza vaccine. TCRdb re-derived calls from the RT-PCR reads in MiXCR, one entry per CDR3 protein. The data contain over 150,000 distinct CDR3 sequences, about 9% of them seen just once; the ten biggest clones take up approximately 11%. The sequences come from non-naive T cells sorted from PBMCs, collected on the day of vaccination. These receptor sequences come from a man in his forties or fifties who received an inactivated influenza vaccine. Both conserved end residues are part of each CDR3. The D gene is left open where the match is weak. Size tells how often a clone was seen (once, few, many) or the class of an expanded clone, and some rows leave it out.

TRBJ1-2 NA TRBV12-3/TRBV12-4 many TGTGCCAGCAGTTTATACCCAGGGAGGGACTATGGCTACACCTTC CASSLYPGRDYGYTF
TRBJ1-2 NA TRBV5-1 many TGCGCCAGCAGCTTGCCGGGAATCTATGGCTACACCTTC CASSLPGIYGYTF
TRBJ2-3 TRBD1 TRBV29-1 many TGCAGCGTTGAAAAAGACAGGGTTGATACGCAGTATTTT CSVEKDRVDTQYF
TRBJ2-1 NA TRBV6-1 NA TGTGCCAGCAGTCCCCAAGCGGGCGAACAACTGTCTGAGCAGTTCTTC CASSPQAGEQLSEQFF
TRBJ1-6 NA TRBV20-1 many TGCAGTGCTAGAGCCGTTACCGAAAGCACTAATTCACCCCTCCACTTT CSARAVTESTNSPLHF
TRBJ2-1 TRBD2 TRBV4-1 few TGCGCCAGCAGCCAAGATCGGACTAGCGGGAGCTCCTACAATGAGCAGTTCTTC CASSQDRTSGSSYNEQFF
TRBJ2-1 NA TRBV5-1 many TGCGCCAGCAGCTTGTTGGATGAGCAGTTCTTC CASSLLDEQFF
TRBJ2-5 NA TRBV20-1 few TGCAGTGCTAAGGCCGTAACAGGGATGGTAGAGACCCAGTACTTC CSAKAVTGMVETQYF
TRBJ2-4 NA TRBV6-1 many TGTGCCAGGATAAACAGGGGACTAGCCAAAAACATTCAGTACTTC CARINRGLAKNIQYF
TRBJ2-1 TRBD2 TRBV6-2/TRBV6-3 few TGTGCCAGCGGTCCCACAACTAGCGCGCTCAATGAGCAGTTCTTC CASGPTTSALNEQFF
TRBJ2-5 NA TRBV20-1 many TGCAGTGCTAGCGCCGGTCCTAGCGAAGAGACCCAGTACTTC CSASAGPSEETQYF
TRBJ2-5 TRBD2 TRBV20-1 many TGCAGTGCTAGAAATCTCCGGGGGGGAGAGACCCAGTACTTC CSARNLRGGETQYF
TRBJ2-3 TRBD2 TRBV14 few TGTGCCAGCAGCCCACTAGCGGGAGGAGAAACAGATACGCAGTATTTT CASSPLAGGETDTQYF
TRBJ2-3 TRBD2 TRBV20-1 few TGCAGTGCATTAAGCGGGGCCCGCACAGATACGCAGTATTTT CSALSGARTDTQYF
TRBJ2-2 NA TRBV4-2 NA TGTGCCAGCAGCCAAGAGATATCGAACACCGGGGAGCTGTTTTTT CASSQEISNTGELFF
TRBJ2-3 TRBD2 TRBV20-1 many TGCAGTGCCAAACCTAGCGGTGCGTTGCATACGCAGTATTTT CSAKPSGALHTQYF
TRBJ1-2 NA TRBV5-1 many TGCGCCAGCAGCCAAGACAGAAACTATGGCTACACCTTC CASSQDRNYGYTF
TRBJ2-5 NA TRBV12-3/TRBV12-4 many TGTGCCAGCACCTTTCGGATGGGAAGAGAGACCCAGTACTTC CASTFRMGRETQYF
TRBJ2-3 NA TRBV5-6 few TGTGCCAGCAGCTTGTTCATCGCAGGGGCCTATTATAGCACAGATACGCAGTATTTT CASSLFIAGAYYSTDTQYF
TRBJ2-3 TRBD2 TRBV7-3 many TGTGCCAGCAGCCTACGGACTAGCGGGAGCACAGATACGCAGTATTTT CASSLRTSGSTDTQYF
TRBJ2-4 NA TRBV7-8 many TGTGCCAGCAGCTTGTTTGAGGCGGGAAGCCCGCTCCAAAACATTCAGTACTTC CASSLFEAGSPLQNIQYF
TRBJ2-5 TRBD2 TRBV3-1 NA TGTGCCAGCAGGTTGGAGGGACTAGCGGGTTGGGAGACCCAGTACTTC CASRLEGLAGWETQYF
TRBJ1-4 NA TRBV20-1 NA TGCAGTGCTTCGAGAGGGAAAGATGAAAAACTGTTTTTT CSASRGKDEKLFF
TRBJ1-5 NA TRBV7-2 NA TGTGCCAGCAGCTCAGGGGACCAGCCCCAGCATTTT CASSSGDQPQHF
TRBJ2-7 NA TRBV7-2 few TGTGCCAGCAGCTTAGCAGGGACAGGACTAGGCGAGCAGTACTTC CASSLAGTGLGEQYF
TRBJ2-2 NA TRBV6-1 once TGTGCCAGCTCGCCCACCGGGGAGCTGTTTTTT CASSPTGELFF